This T cell receptor beta chain is drawn from a study of cytomegalovirus exposure and HLA in healthy donors. A multiplex PCR was run with 60 Vbeta primers and 13 Jbeta primers. Source study methods: About 11 million of the 60 million to 80 million unique TCR beta chains counted in a later analysis were shared. TCRdb's table, derived via immunoSEQ multiplex PCR, lists solely in-frame clones and lacks some. From that table come the V and J calls and clone size; the DNA was used to work out D and trimming. The repertoire holds more than 130,000 clones, with around 79% as singletons. The CDR3 extends over 17 amino acids. The ends were cut back, 1 base at V and 2 bases at J, with 18 bases in the middle. Germline CDR1 and CDR2: GTSNPN and SVGIG (reference sequence).

The TCR originated in a male donor in good health and CMV-seronegative. The V gene is TRBV30, the J gene TRBJ1-3, with D maybe TRBD1 (6 bases). Material for sequencing was PBMCs. CDR3 in DNA: TGTGCCTGGAGTGGGCCCCGGACAGTTAAGCCTGGAAACACCATATATTTT. This encodes CAWSGPRTVKPGNTIYF.